This T cell receptor (beta chain) was identified during a study of technical replicates of blood from a few donors (dated by TCRdb to between 2016 and 2019). For this clone: This clone's antigen is unknown. Base qualities are not provided; no much larger clone lies one nucleotide away.

Taken from cysteine to phenylalanine, the CDR3 has 12 residues. The retained sequence is limited to the CDR3, 36 bases, with the frame set at the first base. The germline V gene encodes CDR1 GTSNPN and CDR2 SVGIG (reference sequence). Cut back by 0 bases and 4 bases, the V and J ends lie 6 bases apart. Library preparation used the immunoSEQ multiplex PCR assay. TCRdb took this table from immuneACCESS and kept in-frame rearrangements with V and J called. Such tables lack part of the clones; where checked against another copy, unresolved V genes explain under half of the gap, and the rest is unexplained. The sample profile shows tens of thousands of clones; approximately 94% of them were found once. The ten biggest clones cover over 0.35% of the sample.

The rearrangement joined TRBV30 to TRBJ2-5, with the D gene not confidently named. The material sequenced was T cells isolated from PBMCs. The receptor was derived from a human donor in good health. The nucleotides read TGTGCCTGGAGTGTACTAAGAGAGACCCAGTACTTC. The translation is CAWSVLRETQYF.